Listed below are T cell receptor beta chains from one sample, sequenced in a study of long-term antiretroviral therapy in people with HIV. The assay was immunoSEQ multiplex PCR, and TCRdb's table has in-frame clones only and misses some. Among fewer than 20,000 clones, around 94% were seen once, and the ten largest hold roughly 4.5%. The material was unsorted PBMCs, obtained roughly 6.4 years after starting antiretroviral therapy. Receptors originate from a woman in her 50s with HIV. The CDR3 runs from the conserved cysteine through the conserved F or W. D genes are given only for firm matches. Clone size appears in some rows only: once, few, many, or a class for an expanded clone.

>TRBV19|TRBJ1-1|NA|NA
TGTGCCAGTACCCTTCGGGGGGGTGAAGCTTTCTTT
CASTLRGGEAFF
>TRBV10-3|TRBJ1-3|TRBD1|NA
TGTGCCATCAGAAAGGGACAGGGTGGAAACACCATATATTTT
CAIRKGQGGNTIYF
>TRBV7-6|TRBJ1-5|TRBD1|NA
TGTGCCAGCAGCTATGGGGACAGGGAAATCGGCAATCAGCCCCAGCATTTT
CASSYGDREIGNQPQHF
>TRBV5-1|TRBJ2-1|TRBD1|once
TGCGCCAGCAGCCCTACAGGGGCCGAGCAGTTCTTC
CASSPTGAEQFF
>TRBV7-2|TRBJ2-5|NA|NA
TGTGCCAGCAGCTCAAGGACAATCCTCGGAGAGACCCAGTACTTC
CASSSRTILGETQYF
>TRBV29-1|TRBJ2-5|TRBD1|NA
TGCAGCGTTGAAAGACAGGGGAAAGAGACCCAGTACTTC
CSVERQGKETQYF
>TRBV10-3|TRBJ2-3|NA|NA
TGTGCCATCAGTCTCCAGGTGACAGATACGCAGTATTTT
CAISLQVTDTQYF
>TRBV30|TRBJ2-3|TRBD2|NA
TGTGCCTGGAGTAACGGGGGACTAGATAAGTATTTT
CAWSNGGLDKYF
>TRBV28|TRBJ2-5|TRBD1|NA
TGTGCCAGCAGTTTACCCGGACAGGGCGAGACCCAGTACTTC
CASSLPGQGETQYF
>TRBV19|TRBJ1-5|NA|NA
TGTGCCAGTACGGGAGGGAATCAGCCCCAGCATTTT
CASTGGNQPQHF
>TRBV5-1|TRBJ1-2|TRBD1|NA
TGCGCCAGCAGCAAGACAGGGGATTCGGGAGGCTACACCTTC
CASSKTGDSGGYTF
>TRBV27|TRBJ1-2|NA|NA
TGTGCCAGCAGTTCGGGCGGCGGATCCAACTATGGCTACACCTTC
CASSSGGGSNYGYTF
>TRBV25-1|TRBJ2-7|NA|NA
TGTGCCAGCACCCCCAGGTTCGGAAGCTCCTACGAGCAGTACTTC
CASTPRFGSSYEQYF
>TRBV4-1|TRBJ2-4|NA|NA
TGCGCCAGCAGCCAAGATCGAGGGTTGAACATTCAGTACTTC
CASSQDRGLNIQYF
>TRBV7-6|TRBJ2-3|TRBD2|NA
TGTGCCAGCAGCCCGCGGGCGGGGGATAGCACAGATACGCAGTATTTT
CASSPRAGDSTDTQYF
>TRBV7-3|TRBJ1-1|NA|NA
TGTGCCAGCAGCTTACATCAGGGGAACACTGAAGCTTTCTTT
CASSLHQGNTEAFF
>TRBV14|TRBJ2-2|TRBD1|NA
TGTGCCAGCAGCCAAGATAGGGACAGGGGGCTTGCCGGGGAGCTGTTTTTT
CASSQDRDRGLAGELFF
>TRBV7-9|TRBJ2-7|TRBD2|once
TGTGCCAGCAGCCCACAGACTAGCGGGAGTACCTACGAGCAGTACTTC
CASSPQTSGSTYEQYF
>TRBV28|TRBJ1-2|NA|NA
TGTGCCAGCACGTCCGCGGGGATCCTTGGCTACACCTTC
CASTSAGILGYTF
>TRBV7-8|TRBJ1-4|NA|NA
TGTGCCAGCAGCTTATTCTCAACTAATGAAAAACTGTTTTTT
CASSLFSTNEKLFF
>TRBV4-2|TRBJ2-2|TRBD2|large
TGTGCCAGCAGCCATGAAGAGGAGACTAGCCACACCGGGGAGCTGTTTTTT
CASSHEEETSHTGELFF
>TRBV6-5|TRBJ1-5|NA|NA
TGTGCCAGCAGTTACCGTAGGGGTAGTCAGCCCCAGCATTTT
CASSYRRGSQPQHF
>TRBV29-1|TRBJ1-2|TRBD1|NA
TGCAGCGTTGTAACAGGGGGATTTGACTATGGCTACACCTTC
CSVVTGGFDYGYTF
>TRBV11-2|TRBJ2-1|NA|NA
TGTGCCAGCAGCTTAGATGGGACGCGTAGGTCTGAGCAGTTCTTC
CASSLDGTRRSEQFF
>TRBV29-1|TRBJ1-2|NA|NA
TGCAGCGTTGAAAATCCAGGAACATATGGCTACACCTTC
CSVENPGTYGYTF
>TRBV5-1|TRBJ1-1|NA|NA
TGCGCCAGCAGCTTGGACGGATGGAACACTGAAGCTTTCTTT
CASSLDGWNTEAFF
>TRBV15|TRBJ2-1|TRBD1|NA
TGTGCCATCTCCACGGGGACAGGGAGCTCCTACAATGAGCAGTTCTTC
CAISTGTGSSYNEQFF
>TRBV18|TRBJ2-5|NA|NA
TGTGCCAGCTCACCACCGGACACCTTACAAGAGACCCAGTACTTC
CASSPPDTLQETQYF
>TRBV21-1|TRBJ2-7|NA|NA
TGTGCCAGCAGCGCCCACAGGGGAAGCCCCTACGAGCAGTACTTC
CASSAHRGSPYEQYF
>TRBV14|TRBJ2-5|NA|NA
TGTGCCAGCAGCCAGATCGACTCTCCCCAAGAGACCCAGTACTTC
CASSQIDSPQETQYF
>TRBV6-6|TRBJ2-5|NA|NA
TGTGCCAGCAGTGCCTACAGGGAAGAGACCCAGTACTTC
CASSAYREETQYF
>TRBV4-2|TRBJ2-1|NA|NA
TGTGCCAGCAGCCATGTCGGAGCCGCCAATGAGCAGTTCTTC
CASSHVGAANEQFF